This entry lists 18 T cell receptor beta chains sequenced from one sample in a study of breast tumors, draining lymph nodes, adjacent tissues. Breast cancer patients provided tissue from their axillary draining lymph nodes. Via MiXCR, TCRdb re-called the multiplex PCR reads, giving one row per CDR3 protein. The sample has about 300,000 distinct CDR3 sequences; 30% to 35% are singletons. The specimen sequenced was axillary lymph node tissue. The receptors here all came from a female donor with breast cancer. Some clones in this sample may be carry-over from other donors' samples.

This clonotype appeared many times. The chain carries TRBV19 and TRBJ1-5; no clear D gene. CDR1 is LNHDA and CDR2 is SQIVND in the germline V gene (reference sequence). V was cut by 1 base and J by 1 base, with 5 bases left in between. The CDR3 runs 14 residues. CDR3 DNA: TGTGCCAGTAGTATAGGCAGGAGCAATCAGCCCCAGCATTTT. Residues: CASSIGRSNQPQHF. Drawing the rest from reference TRBV19 and TRBJ1-5, the complete variable domain is DGGITQSPKYLFRKEGQNVTLSCEQNLNHDAMYWYRQDPGQGLRLIYYSQIVNDFQKGDIAEGYSVSREKKESFPLTVTSAQKNPTAFYLCASSIGRSNQPQHFGDGTRLSIL.

This clonotype has ten or more counts. V gene TRBV24-1 combines with J gene TRBJ2-1, with 7 bases aligning to TRBD2. J lost 10 bases, V lost 2 bases, and 13 bases had no gene match. The CDR3 length is 16 residues. CDR1 and CDR2 from the germline V gene are KGHDR and SFDVKD. The CDR3 DNA sequence: TGTGCCACCAGTGATTCCCCTGGCGGGAGTGCCGCGGAGCAGTTCTTC. It specifies CATSDSPGGSAAEQFF.

This clonotype was recorded many times. The chain couples TRBV9 to TRBJ2-1; 10 bases match TRBD2. Trimming removed 4 bases from V and 8 bases from J; junction bases left unmatched: 12. The germline gives CDR1 SGDLS, CDR2 YYNGEE. There are 16 residues in the CDR3. Here the CDR3 DNA reads TGTGCCAGCAGCCCCCGAATTTGGCTAGCGGGAGATGAGCAGTTCTTC. Protein: CASSPRIWLAGDEQFF.

The chain links TRBV20-1 to TRBJ2-5; D remains unclear. The V gene's germline CDR1 is DFQATT and CDR2 SNEGSKA (reference sequence). CDR3 length: 10 residues. Here the CDR3 reads CIAEQETQYF. For the CDR3, the DNA is TGCATCGCTGAACAAGAGACCCAGTACTTC.

This clonotype has ten or more counts. This rearrangement joins TRBV15 to TRBJ2-7; D tentatively fits TRBD1 or TRBD2 (5 bases each). V was clipped by 1 base and J by 4 bases, with 17 bases between them. Germline V gene data show CDR1 as LNHNV and CDR2 as YYDKDF (reference sequence). The length of the CDR3 is 16 residues. CDR3 in amino acids: CATSRGEGRDRYEQYF. CDR3 DNA: TGTGCCACCAGCAGAGGAGAGGGCAGGGATAGATACGAGCAGTACTTC.

This clonotype appeared many times. CDR3 in amino acids: CASSPIGGREEYF. The CDR3 DNA reads TGTGCCAGCAGCCCAATAGGGGGGCGGGAAGAGTACTTC. The chain combines TRBV12-3 or TRBV12-4 with TRBJ2-5; D possibly matches TRBD1 or TRBD2 (6 bases each). This CDR3 is built from 13 residues. The V end lost 6 bases, the J end lost 12 bases, and 20 bases lay between the germline ends.

A note on this clonotype: It may be a read error: a sequence one base away is much more abundant. The rearrangement links TRBV12-3 or TRBV12-4 to TRBJ2-2, with D perhaps assigned TRBD1 or TRBD2 (5 bases each). The CDR3 has 14 amino acids. This chain's CDR3 is CAGSYLGTSGELFF. The CDR3 region has the DNA TGTGCCGGCAGTTACCTTGGGACCAGCGGGGAGCTGTTTTTT.

This clonotype turned up a few times. The chain carries TRBV30 and TRBJ1-4; D might be TRBD1 (6 bases). Trimming left V 0 bases short and J 3 bases short, with 14 bases between. This CDR3 is 16 amino acids long. Germline V gene lookup returns CDR1 GTSNPN and CDR2 SVGIG (reference sequence). The CDR3 sequence is CAWSVPSGTSNEKLFF. As DNA, the CDR3 is TGTGCCTGGAGTGTACCCTCAGGGACATCTAATGAAAAACTGTTTTTT.

In this sample, this clonotype turned up many times. V and J are TRBV14 and TRBJ1-3; 7 bases are a match to TRBD1. The CDR3 length is 15 residues. CDR1 SGHDN and CDR2 FVKESK come from the germline V gene. Trimming cost V 4 bases and J 3 bases; bases outside gene matches: 6. The CDR3 region is CASSPLTGDGNTIYF. The DNA of the CDR3 is TGTGCCAGCAGCCCCTTAACAGGGGATGGAAACACCATATATTTT.

This clonotype was seen many times. The chain is built from TRBV5-6 and TRBJ2-7, with 8 bases lining up with TRBD2. The V gene's germline CDR1 is SGHDT and CDR2 YYEEEE. This CDR3 contains 15 residues. V shed 6 bases and J 0 bases; nucleotides not matched to a gene: 8. CDR3 in amino acids: CASNRAGEGSYEQYF. The CDR3 bases are TGTGCCAGCAACCGAGCGGGAGAGGGCTCCTACGAGCAGTACTTC.

The chain employs TRBV29-1 and TRBJ1-5; 9 nucleotides line up with TRBD1. CDR1 is SQVTM, CDR2 ANQGSEA, per germline. The CDR3 is 14 residues long. V shed 2 bases and J 6 bases; nucleotides not matched to a gene: 5. The CDR3 reads CSVETGGAGQPQHF. CDR3 nucleotides: TGCAGCGTTGAAACAGGGGGCGCGGGTCAGCCCCAGCATTTT.

The sample holds a few counts of this clonotype. It may be a read error: a sequence one base away is much more abundant. V is TRBV20-1 and J is TRBJ2-3; 9 nucleotides align to TRBD2. CDR1 is DFQATT and CDR2 is SNEGSKA in the germline V gene (reference sequence). The CDR3 has 12 amino acids. The CDR3 spells CSASRTSESLLF. The DNA for the CDR3 is TGCAGTGCTAGCCGGACTAGCGAGAGCCTCCTCTTT.

The chain links TRBV9 to TRBJ1-5; a possible D gene is TRBD1 (5 bases). The germline V gene encodes CDR1 SGDLS and CDR2 YYNGEE. Deletions cut 2 bases from V and 11 bases from J, with 20 bases between. The CDR3 totals 15 residues. The CDR3 region has the DNA TGTGCCAGCAGCGTCGGACTAGCGGGGCAAGAGACCCAGCATTTT. This codes for CASSVGLAGQETQHF.

This clonotype was seen ten or more times. This rearrangement joins TRBV20-1 to TRBJ2-2; D is undetermined. CDR1 DFQATT and CDR2 SNEGSKA come from the germline V gene (reference sequence). This CDR3 comprises 15 residues. Trimming removed 0 bases at V and 6 bases at J, with 14 bases between. The CDR3 protein is CSARDMSTESGELFF. The CDR3 DNA is TGCAGTGCTAGAGATATGTCTACTGAATCCGGGGAGCTGTTTTTT.

This clonotype was seen many times. This chain joins TRBV12-3 or TRBV12-4 and TRBJ2-5; 8 bases map to TRBD2. Trimming removed 5 bases from V and 2 bases from J; junction bases left unmatched: 4. This CDR3 has 14 residues. The CDR3 nucleotides read TGTGCCAGCAGTCCAGGACTAGCTCAAGAGACCCAGTACTTC. This gives the protein CASSPGLAQETQYF.

In regard to this clonotype: Here the CDR3 omits its conserved ending phenylalanine or tryptophan, so a read error is the likely source. This rearrangement joins TRBV6-6 to TRBJ2-5, with D perhaps assigned TRBD1 or TRBD2 (5 bases each). The CDR3 contains 18 residues. The germline gives CDR1 MNHNY, CDR2 SVGAGI (reference sequence). DNA of the CDR3: TGTGCCAGCAGTCACTCGACTTGGGGGAAGCGGCTTCAAGAGACCCAGTACTCC. It yields the protein CASSHSTWGKRLQETQYS.

Comment on this clonotype: Germline is not matched at one junction end, which may reflect a read error. The CDR3 sequence: CSARDPGQSGIENIQYF. The DNA for the CDR3 is TGCAGTGCTAGGGACCCAGGACAGAGCGGGATAGAAAACATCCAGTACTTC. The V gene is TRBV20-1, the J gene TRBJ2-4, with D perhaps matching TRBD2 (7 bases). CDR3 length: 17 amino acids. Germline V lookup: CDR1 DFQATT, CDR2 SNEGSKA (reference sequence).

CDR3 residues: CASSLQEGTGELFF. In nucleotides, the CDR3 is TGTGCCAGCAGCTTGCAGGAGGGGACCGGGGAGCTGTTTTTT. The genes are TRBV5-5 and TRBJ2-2, with a tentative D call TRBD2 (6 bases). CDR1 is SGHKS, CDR2 YYEKEE, per germline (reference sequence). CDR3 length: 14 amino acids. V lost 1 base and J lost 5, with 9 bases in between.